This T cell receptor (beta chain) was obtained from a study of blood T cell repertoires in COVID-19. Libraries were prepared by immunoSEQ multiplex PCR; TCRdb keeps only in-frame clonotypes and omits some of them. The sample includes approximately 71,000 clones, roughly 80% of them seen just once. Germline values: CDR1 LNHDA, CDR2 SQIVND (reference sequence). J was trimmed by 7 bases and V by 3 bases; bases with no gene match: 16. The CDR3 is made up of 18 amino acids. The origin of this receptor is a woman older than 75 with acute or convalescent COVID-19. V and J are TRBV19 and TRBJ1-1, with TRBD1 matching 11 bases. Specimen: peripheral blood. In nucleotides, the CDR3 is TGTGCCAGTAGTATTCGGGGGACAGGGGGTTACGGCGTAAATGAAGCTTTCTTT. It specifies CASSIRGTGGYGVNEAFF. The whole variable domain, filled in from reference TRBV19 and TRBJ1-1, reads DGGITQSPKYLFRKEGQNVTLSCEQNLNHDAMYWYRQDPGQGLRLIYYSQIVNDFQKGDIAEGYSVSREKKESFPLTVTSAQKNPTAFYLCASSIRGTGGYGVNEAFFGQGTRLTVV.